Listed below are T cell receptor beta chains from one sample, sequenced in a study of T cell clones after liver transplantation. Here immunoSEQ multiplex PCR was the method, and the copy in TCRdb shows in-frame clones only, minus some. The sample carries around 78,000 clones, less than 90% recorded once. Sequences were derived from CD4+ T cells from blood, sampled at the 22-month timepoint. All receptors come from a human patient who received a liver transplant. Some T cells may be supplied by the graft donor. The CDR3 runs from the conserved cysteine through the conserved F or W. A clone size is listed for some rows: how often the clone was seen (once, few, many), or a class if it is expanded.

clone_size: -; v_call: TRBV5-5; cdr3_aa: CASSLASGTSLDTQYF
clone_size: -; v_call: TRBV6-5; cdr3_aa: CASCSSGQVREAFF
clone_size: -; v_call: TRBV7-2; cdr3_aa: CASSLNSGANVLTF
clone_size: -; v_call: TRBV7-2; cdr3_aa: CASSLGLAGSYEQYF
clone_size: -; v_call: TRBV6-4; cdr3_aa: CASSLLPNQPQHF
clone_size: -; v_call: TRBV28; cdr3_aa: CASSESSDTQYF
clone_size: -; v_call: TRBV13; cdr3_aa: CASSSGRVTEAFF
clone_size: once; v_call: TRBV19; cdr3_aa: CASTTTAYLSGNTIYF
clone_size: -; v_call: TRBV6-6; cdr3_aa: CASSYQDEAYEQYF
clone_size: once; v_call: TRBV2; cdr3_aa: CASSEAGSTGANVLTF
clone_size: -; v_call: TRBV7-2; cdr3_aa: CASSHRTSGFTGELFF
clone_size: -; v_call: TRBV11-2; cdr3_aa: CASWEGPAYEQYF
clone_size: -; v_call: TRBV2; cdr3_aa: CASSDRGHTAFF
clone_size: few; v_call: TRBV11-2; cdr3_aa: CASSFDRNNQPQHF
clone_size: -; v_call: TRBV5-6; cdr3_aa: CASSWGGVDQPQHF
clone_size: -; v_call: TRBV19; cdr3_aa: CASSPRLGGANVLTF
clone_size: -; v_call: TRBV2; cdr3_aa: CASNGQGADTQYF
clone_size: -; v_call: TRBV28; cdr3_aa: CASISPSYNEQFF
clone_size: -; v_call: TRBV10-3; cdr3_aa: CAISTGYEQFF
clone_size: once; v_call: TRBV29-1; cdr3_aa: CSASTSGSTGELFF
clone_size: -; v_call: TRBV6-1; cdr3_aa: CASSANQPQHF
clone_size: -; v_call: TRBV19; cdr3_aa: CASSPTGRTEAFF
clone_size: many; v_call: TRBV19; cdr3_aa: CASRYRGSNQPQHF
clone_size: -; v_call: TRBV6-5; cdr3_aa: CARKKRSSYNSPLHF
clone_size: many; v_call: TRBV19; cdr3_aa: CPFHGYTF
clone_size: -; v_call: TRBV2; cdr3_aa: CASKTGTLDTGELFF
clone_size: -; v_call: TRBV5-1; cdr3_aa: CASSEQPVGDTIYF
clone_size: -; v_call: TRBV2; cdr3_aa: CASSELFTSGSYNEQFF
clone_size: -; v_call: TRBV25-1; cdr3_aa: CASSDYRDNSPLHF
clone_size: few; v_call: TRBV6-5; cdr3_aa: CASRVPSGSNEQYF
clone_size: -; v_call: TRBV11-2; cdr3_aa: CASSPSGIESAQYF
clone_size: -; v_call: TRBV7-6; cdr3_aa: CASGSISSGNTIYF
clone_size: once; v_call: TRBV5-6; cdr3_aa: CASSLDGGATDTQYF
clone_size: -; v_call: TRBV28; cdr3_aa: CATTGVARLTGELFF
clone_size: -; v_call: TRBV27; cdr3_aa: CASSFRGNEGYTF